Below, 10 T cell receptor beta chains from the same sample are listed, as sequenced in a study of beta chain features in type 1 diabetes. General study results and limits: A moderate, significant TCRB CDR3 shortening appeared in type 1 diabetes across four CD4+ subsets.

Antigen specificity for these receptors is unknown. Reverse transcribing all isolated RNA meant expressed TCRB transcripts were sequenced. Libraries were prepared by immunoSEQ multiplex PCR; TCRdb keeps only in-frame clonotypes and omits some of them. The sample yields fewer than 30,000 clones, less than 70% seen once. Sequenced sample: Tregs from blood. These receptors were taken from a young woman with type 1 diabetes.

This chain connects TRBV15 to TRBJ1-2; D is uncertain. Trimming removed 0 bases at V and 8 bases at J, with 10 bases between. The CDR3 consists of 13 residues. CDR1 is LNHNV and CDR2 is YYDKDF in the germline V gene (reference sequence). The CDR3 bases are TGTGCCACCAGCAGAGATCGAGGGAGAGGCTACACCTTC. This sequence encodes CATSRDRGRGYTF.

V usage is TRBV13 and J usage is TRBJ2-7, with 8 bases that match TRBD1. Germline CDR1 and CDR2: PRHDT and FYEKMQ (reference sequence). There are 15 residues in the CDR3. J lost 3 bases, V lost 5 bases, and 9 bases had no gene match. The CDR3 DNA reads as TGTGCCAGCAGCCTCCAGGGGGCAGGACGCTACGAGCAGTACTTC. Protein: CASSLQGAGRYEQYF.

The rearrangement links TRBV20-1 to TRBJ2-1; D ambiguous. V was clipped by 1 base and J by 15 bases, with 10 bases between them. This CDR3 has 10 amino acids. Per germline, CDR1 DFQATT and CDR2 SNEGSKA (reference sequence). The CDR3 region has the DNA TGCAGTGCTAGAGGGCTTTCGTTGTTCTTC. It encodes CSARGLSLFF.

CDR3 amino acids: CATHAGGVETQYF. The CDR3 nucleotides read TGTGCCACCCACGCCGGGGGGGTAGAGACCCAGTACTTC. The chain recombines TRBV6-1 with TRBJ2-5, with 8 positions matching TRBD2. CDR3 length: 13 amino acids. The V gene end was trimmed by 10 bases and the J gene end by 4 bases; junction bases not matched to a gene: 8. Looked up from germline, CDR1 is MNHNS and CDR2 is SASEGT.

This clone was recorded a few times. The chain joins TRBV19 to TRBJ2-1, with D possibly being TRBD2 (6 bases). In germline, CDR1 is LNHDA, CDR2 SQIVND (reference sequence). Trimming removed 5 bases from V and 6 bases from J, with 20 bases in between. CDR3 length: 16 amino acids. CDR3 protein: CASSPTGGGGTNEQFF. The CDR3, as DNA: TGTGCCAGTAGTCCGACTGGGGGAGGAGGGACCAATGAGCAGTTCTTC. The full variable domain, its missing parts supplied by reference TRBV19 and TRBJ2-1, is DGGITQSPKYLFRKEGQNVTLSCEQNLNHDAMYWYRQDPGQGLRLIYYSQIVNDFQKGDIAEGYSVSREKKESFPLTVTSAQKNPTAFYLCASSPTGGGGTNEQFFGPGTRLTVL.

The chain is built from TRBV7-8 and TRBJ2-1; TRBD2 aligns across 7 bases. CDR1 SGHVS and CDR2 FQNEAQ come from the germline V gene. The CDR3 is 14 amino acids. The V gene end was trimmed by 6 bases and the J gene end by 6 bases; junction bases not matched to a gene: 8. In nucleotides, the CDR3 is TGTGCCAGCAGAGCGGGACCCGGGGGCAATGAGCAGTTCTTC. Translating it yields CASRAGPGGNEQFF.

This chain links TRBV2 with TRBJ1-5, with D tentatively TRBD1 (6 bases). Trimming took off 0 bases at V and 1 base at J, with 13 bases between the two ends. The CDR3 extends over 17 amino acids. Germline CDR1 is SNHLY and CDR2 is FYNNEI. CDR3 loop: CASSEARGGWSNQPQHF. CDR3 bases: TGTGCCAGCAGTGAAGCCAGGGGTGGATGGAGCAATCAGCCCCAGCATTTT.

This clone showed up just a few times. The V and J genes are TRBV5-1 and TRBJ2-1, with TRBD2 as a possible D gene (5 bases). Germline CDR1 reads SGHRS; CDR2 reads YFSETQ. The V gene lost 1 base and the J gene lost 1 base, with 9 bases spanning the gap. The CDR3 has 15 amino acids. The CDR3 here is CASSLFGDSYNEQFF. The CDR3 DNA is TGCGCCAGCAGCTTGTTCGGGGATTCCTACAATGAGCAGTTCTTC.

This chain links TRBV18 with TRBJ2-3; 7 positions agree with TRBD1. Germline CDR1 is KGHSH and CDR2 is LQKENI. CDR3 length: 14 residues. Trimming removed 0 bases from V and 7 bases from J; junction bases left unmatched: 4. The CDR3 nucleotides are TGTGCCAGCTCACCACCGACAGGGCGTAATACGCAGTATTTT. Its protein product is CASSPPTGRNTQYF. The variable domain in full, with the rest retrieved from reference TRBV18 and TRBJ2-3, is NAGVMQNPRHLVRRRGQEARLRCSPMKGHSHVYWYRQLPEEGLKFMVYLQKENIIDESGMPKERFSAEFPKEGPSILRIQQVVRGDSAAYFCASSPPTGRNTQYFGPGTRLTVL.

The rearrangement uses TRBV5-1 and TRBJ2-1; perhaps TRBD1 as D (5 bases). From germline, CDR1 is SGHRS and CDR2 YFSETQ. V lost 3 bases to trimming and J lost 1 base, with 11 bases between them. The CDR3 loop spans 15 amino acids. The CDR3 spells CASSSLRGSYNEQFF. For the CDR3, the DNA is TGCGCCAGCAGCTCCCTAAGGGGTTCCTACAATGAGCAGTTCTTC.